Following are 21 T cell receptor beta chains from one sample sequenced in a study of blood T cell repertoires in COVID-19. Sequencing used immunoSEQ multiplex PCR; TCRdb keeps in-frame clones, though not all of them. The sample lists about 72,000 clones, around 85% occurring once. Input material: peripheral blood. Source of these receptors: a woman of 80 years or more with active or convalescent COVID-19.

The rearrangement joins TRBV5-8 to TRBJ2-3; 7 positions match TRBD2. The CDR3 contains 12 residues. Germline V gene data show CDR1 as SGHTS and CDR2 as YDEGEE. The trim removed 6 bases at V and 11 bases at J, leaving 9 bases unmatched. The CDR3 sequence is CASNNLGLWQYF. CDR3 bases: TGTGCCAGCAACAACCTGGGACTATGGCAGTATTTT.

The chain carries TRBV7-8 and TRBJ1-3; D may be TRBD1 (5 bases). V was clipped by 5 bases and J by 2 bases, with 10 bases between them. Germline V gene lookup returns CDR1 SGHVS and CDR2 FQNEAQ. The CDR3 consists of 14 residues. CDR3: CASSPTGAGNTIYF. In DNA form, the CDR3 reads TGTGCCAGCAGCCCCACAGGAGCTGGAAACACCATATATTTT.

V gene TRBV7-2 combines with J gene TRBJ2-7; D might be TRBD2 (7 bases). The CDR3 consists of 15 residues. The germline V gene encodes CDR1 SGHTA and CDR2 FQGNSA. The ends were cut back, 2 bases at V and 1 base at J, with 12 bases in the middle. CDR3 nucleotides: TGTGCCAGCAGCTTAACCCGGGGGGCTTCCTACGAGCAGTACTTC. Protein product: CASSLTRGASYEQYF.

The rearrangement uses TRBV7-8 and TRBJ2-2; D is uncertain. CDR1 and CDR2 (germline): SGHVS, FQNEAQ. Deletions cut 6 bases from V and 2 bases from J, with 10 bases between. CDR3 size: 14 residues. CDR3 sequence (DNA): TGTGCCAGCAGGCTCGTAACTAACACCGGGGAGCTGTTTTTT. It specifies CASRLVTNTGELFF.

This chain links TRBV6-5 with TRBJ1-5, with D tentatively TRBD1 (6 bases). CDR3 length equals 15 residues. Germline V gene data show CDR1 as MNHEY and CDR2 as SVGAGI. Trimming cost V 5 bases and J 0 bases, with 11 bases left between them. In DNA, the CDR3 is TGTGCCAGCAGTATTGACAGGAATAGCAATCAGCCCCAGCATTTT. Its protein is CASSIDRNSNQPQHF.

This sequence joins TRBV5-6 and TRBJ1-3; no definite D call. V lost 0 bases to trimming and J lost 7 bases, with 11 bases between them. The CDR3 has 14 residues. The germline V gene has CDR1 SGHDT and CDR2 YYEEEE. CDR3 DNA sequence: TGTGCCAGCAGCTTGGGGGCCGGGGTGAACACCATATATTTT. The encoded protein is CASSLGAGVNTIYF.

The chain couples TRBV7-4 to TRBJ1-1; D might be TRBD1 (6 bases). The germline CDR1 and CDR2 sequences are SGHVT and SQSDAQ. The CDR3 is 20 amino acids. Between the trimmed V and J ends, which lost 4 bases and 3 bases, there was a span of 30 bases. CDR3 protein: CASSCPTSDRGGAPDTEAFF. The DNA for the CDR3 is TGTGCCAGCAGCTGCCCAACTTCGGACCGTGGGGGGGCGCCGGACACTGAAGCTTTCTTT.

The V call is TRBV6-1, the J call TRBJ2-7, with TRBD2 identical over 15 bases. This CDR3 has 16 residues. The germline gives CDR1 MNHNS, CDR2 SASEGT. The V and J ends lost 3 bases and 5 bases, in that order; junction bases with no gene match: 5. In DNA form, the CDR3 reads TGTGCCAGCAGTGATTGGGGGACTAGCGGGGGGAACGAGCAGTACTTC. It encodes CASSDWGTSGGNEQYF.

The rearrangement uses TRBV7-2 and TRBJ1-1, with D possibly matching TRBD1 (5 bases). This CDR3 spans 13 amino acids. The germline CDR1 and CDR2 sequences are SGHTA and FQGNSA. The V end lost 4 bases, the J end lost 8 bases, and 14 bases lay between the germline ends. DNA for the CDR3: TGTGCCAGCAGCTCAAGGGGAAAGGGAGAAGCTTTCTTT. Encoded protein: CASSSRGKGEAFF.

V is TRBV3-1 (or the pseudogene TRBV3-2) and J is TRBJ1-1; D is ambiguous. CDR1 is LGHDT, CDR2 YNNKEL, per germline (reference sequence). The ends were cut back, 3 bases at V and 5 bases at J, with 13 bases in the middle. The CDR3 sequence is 14 residues long. The DNA for the CDR3 is TGTGCCAGCAGCCAGGCCGGGTTTAGGACTGAAGCTTTCTTT. Translation gives CASSQAGFRTEAFF.

The chain links TRBV12-3 or TRBV12-4 to TRBJ2-2; the D gene is possibly TRBD1 (5 bases). The CDR3 is 13 residues long. V shed 7 bases and J shed 5 bases, with 11 bases lying between them. The CDR3, as DNA: TGTGCCAGCACGGGCAGGGAAACCGGGGAGCTGTTTTTT. Protein sequence: CASTGRETGELFF.

This chain links TRBV18 with TRBJ1-1, with TRBD1 identical over 9 bases. Germline CDR1 KGHSH, CDR2 LQKENI. The CDR3 spans 14 residues. With V trimmed by 4 bases and J by 5 bases, 5 bases remained unmatched. The CDR3 region is CASSLQGAETEAFF. The CDR3 DNA sequence: TGTGCCAGCTCACTACAGGGGGCAGAGACTGAAGCTTTCTTT.

The V gene is TRBV5-6, the J gene TRBJ1-6; 9 bases map to TRBD1. From germline, CDR1 is SGHDT and CDR2 YYEEEE. The junction had 6 bases not matched to a gene; V was cut back by 3 bases and J by 8 bases. This CDR3 is 15 amino acids long. CDR3 protein: CASSWGQGEHSPLHF. In DNA form, the CDR3 reads TGTGCCAGCAGCTGGGGACAGGGTGAACATTCACCCCTCCACTTT.

This chain's CDR3 is CASSPPPGQQKDETQYF. CDR3 coding DNA: TGTGCCAGCAGTCCGCCGCCGGGACAACAAAAGGATGAGACCCAGTACTTC. The chain links TRBV3-1 (or the pseudogene TRBV3-2) to TRBJ2-5; perhaps TRBD1 as D (6 bases). This CDR3 is 17 amino acids long. Germline-derived CDR1 and CDR2 are LGHDT and YNNKEL (reference sequence). Trimming removed 6 bases at V and 5 bases at J, with 25 bases between.

The V gene is TRBV9, the J gene TRBJ1-2; D gene unclear. Germline loops: CDR1 SGDLS, CDR2 YYNGEE. V dropped 2 bases and J dropped 4 bases, with 9 bases sitting between them. This CDR3 region has 13 residues. The CDR3 DNA reads as TGTGCCAGCAGCGTGATCCTATCCTATGGCTACACCTTC. Protein product: CASSVILSYGYTF.

The V gene is TRBV25-1, the J gene TRBJ1-4; the match to TRBD1 covers 8 bases. V was pared by 5 bases and J by 8 bases, with 7 bases of the junction left unmatched. The CDR3 is made up of 14 amino acids. CDR1 is MGHDK and CDR2 is SYGVNS in the germline V gene. Written as DNA, the CDR3 is TGTGCCAGCAGTAAGGACAGGGACGTGGAAAAACTGTTTTTT. Protein: CASSKDRDVEKLFF. Based on the CDR3 plus reference TRBV25-1 and TRBJ1-4, the full variable domain is EADIYQTPRYLVIGTGKKITLECSQTMGHDKMYWYQQDPGMELHLIHYSYGVNSTEKGDLSSESTVSRIRTEHFPLTLESARPSHTSQYLCASSKDRDVEKLFFGSGTQLSVL.

This chain connects TRBV3-1 (or the pseudogene TRBV3-2) to TRBJ2-6, with a possible D match to TRBD1 (5 bases). CDR3 length: 16 residues. V lost 4 bases, J lost 0 bases, and 10 bases lay in between. Germline V gene sequence: CDR1 LGHDT, CDR2 YNNKEL (reference sequence). CDR3 coding DNA: TGTGCCAGCAGCCGTCGACAGTACTCTGGGGCCAACGTCCTGACTTTC. Encoded protein: CASSRRQYSGANVLTF.

The chain links TRBV6-2 or TRBV6-3 to TRBJ2-2, with D possibly matching TRBD2 (6 bases). Trimming took off 4 bases at V and 1 base at J, with 10 bases between the two ends. The length of the CDR3 is 15 residues. The V gene's germline CDR1 is MNHEY and CDR2 SVGEGT. DNA for the CDR3: TGTGCCAGCAGTTGGGTCGGGGGGAACACCGGGGAGCTGTTTTTT. Translated, it gives CASSWVGGNTGELFF.

This CDR3 reads CASSVRGDGTDTQYF. DNA for the CDR3: TGTGCCAGCAGCGTACGCGGGGATGGCACAGATACGCAGTATTTT. This sequence joins TRBV9 and TRBJ2-3; possible D gene TRBD2, 6 bases. Germline V gene data show CDR1 as SGDLS and CDR2 as YYNGEE. The V and J ends lost 1 base and 1 base respectively, with 10 bases between them. This CDR3 contains 15 residues.

The chain combines TRBV5-1 with TRBJ2-3, with TRBD1 identical over 10 bases. Germline V lookup: CDR1 SGHRS, CDR2 YFSETQ. The CDR3 has 15 residues. J was trimmed by 3 bases and V by 7 bases; bases with no gene match: 8. This chain's CDR3 is CASGLTGGKTDTQYF. CDR3 DNA: TGCGCCAGCGGGTTGACAGGGGGCAAGACAGATACGCAGTATTTT. Supplemented by reference TRBV5-1 and TRBJ2-3, the full variable domain reads KAGVTQTPRYLIKTRGQQVTLSCSPISGHRSVSWYQQTPGQGLQFLFEYFSETQRNKGNFPGRFSGRQFSNSRSEMNVSTLELGDSALYLCASGLTGGKTDTQYFGPGTRLTVL.

This clone was observed many times. The chain is built from TRBV27 and TRBJ2-7, with a weak D call TRBD1 (6 bases). Looked up from germline, CDR1 is MNHEY and CDR2 is SMNVEV (reference sequence). The CDR3 runs 15 residues. V was trimmed by 5 bases and J by 3 bases, leaving 17 bases between them. The CDR3 loop is CASSPPGHPVYEQYF. The CDR3 bases are TGTGCCAGCAGTCCCCCGGGACACCCGGTCTACGAGCAGTACTTC.